This TCR beta chain was observed in a study of blood T cells in healthy people across ages (dated by TCRdb to the mid-2010s). Regarding the complete study: In model experiments, roughly one uniquely barcoded TCR beta cDNA molecule per two T cells was captured by template switching. The study analyzed two additional independent replicas of 1 million unique cDNA reads from the same blood draw for two donors, one aged 18 to 29 and one aged 80 or older. Age-related changes in TCR beta repertoire diversity were measured in the study by deep sequencing normalized with unique cDNA molecular identifiers. The donors were split into four age groups: young (average around 15 years), middle-aged (roughly 42), aged (approximately 59) and long-lived (over 80). To avoid experimental bias, donors of different ages were distributed randomly across sequencing lanes. Study-wide findings and limitations: Estimates of total diversity from one million sequenced T cells were regarded as lower bounds and underestimates. The CMV infection status of donors was not known, potentially confounding age-related changes in expanded clonotypes. Conclusive comparison of naive and antigen-experienced compartments was prevented by the profiling of bulk unsorted PBMCs. There was a strong correlation between observed TCR beta diversity and the percentage of naive T cells measured by flow cytometry. The long-lived group showed more naive CD4+ T cells, fewer expanded clones and increased TCR diversity than the aged group, suggesting age selection. Observed TCR beta diversity per million T cells fell roughly linearly with age, and a significant reduction was already apparent by age roughly 40.

The CDR1 and CDR2 encoded by the germline V gene (reference sequence) are WNHNN and SYGVQD. Between the V and J ends, shortened by 0 bases and 4 bases respectively, the junction contains 8 bases. The CDR3 contains 14 residues, cysteine and phenylalanine counted. The kept DNA is CDR3 alone, 42 bases in frame from the first base. This clonotype has more than one count but fewer than ten. Its binding antigen is unknown. No much larger clone is present one base from it, and per-base qualities are unavailable. Library construction relied on 5' RACE. The data were produced on an Illumina HiSeq 2500. A second PCR of roughly 7 to 11 cycles was performed with a sample-barcoded 5' primer and a J-beta primer mix. A template-switch 5' adaptor carrying 12 random nucleotides introduced a unique molecular identifier onto each TCR beta cDNA molecule. At least 2.5 million CDR3-containing paired-end reads were obtained from each sample. First-strand cDNA was synthesized from all RNA with the Mint cDNA synthesis kit, primed by a TRBC-specific oligonucleotide. After uracil-DNA glycosylase treatment, a first 18-cycle PCR used universal primers M1SS and BC2_uni_R on all cDNA. In the original analysis: Normalization of each sample was performed by random selection of 1 million high-quality reads, each carrying a distinct molecular identifier. Instead of being binned into consensus sequences, reads with shared molecular identifiers were discarded. MiTCR, run with a Q25 quality threshold and the strictest error-elimination algorithm, handled CDR3 identification, clonotype clustering and error correction. A nonparametric unseen species model with Euler transformation was used to estimate a lower bound on total TCR beta diversity. TCRdb applied fastp at Q25 and MiXCR to the public reads, then kept only in-frame beta chains. Each entry merges the rows of one CDR3 protein and shows their most common DNA and genes. Clone size and V and J calls follow TCRdb, not the original study. Counted in this sample were about 320,000 distinct CDR3 sequences; roughly 29% of them appeared once. Over 25% of the sample goes to the ten largest clones.

The donors were roughly 39 Caucasian individuals from Russia, aged roughly 6 to 90 years, who were systemically healthy. Each donor gave roughly 9.5 milliliters of peripheral blood, collected into EDTA-treated Vacutainer tubes. Ficoll-Paque density-gradient centrifugation was used to isolate PBMCs, with at least 7 million per sample. Total RNA was extracted from PBMCs with Trizol reagent, with at least 5.5 micrograms obtained per sample. The percentages of naive CD45RAhigh/CD27high T cells were determined by flow cytometry on a PBMC aliquot from every donor. The sequenced sample was blood. The sequence is built from TRBV10-1 and TRBJ2-3; the D gene is perhaps TRBD2, on 5 matching bases. This sequence originates from a woman in her 70s in good health. The CDR3 reads CASSESRGADTQYF. The base sequence is TGCGCCAGCAGTGAGTCTCGGGGAGCAGATACGCAGTATTTT.